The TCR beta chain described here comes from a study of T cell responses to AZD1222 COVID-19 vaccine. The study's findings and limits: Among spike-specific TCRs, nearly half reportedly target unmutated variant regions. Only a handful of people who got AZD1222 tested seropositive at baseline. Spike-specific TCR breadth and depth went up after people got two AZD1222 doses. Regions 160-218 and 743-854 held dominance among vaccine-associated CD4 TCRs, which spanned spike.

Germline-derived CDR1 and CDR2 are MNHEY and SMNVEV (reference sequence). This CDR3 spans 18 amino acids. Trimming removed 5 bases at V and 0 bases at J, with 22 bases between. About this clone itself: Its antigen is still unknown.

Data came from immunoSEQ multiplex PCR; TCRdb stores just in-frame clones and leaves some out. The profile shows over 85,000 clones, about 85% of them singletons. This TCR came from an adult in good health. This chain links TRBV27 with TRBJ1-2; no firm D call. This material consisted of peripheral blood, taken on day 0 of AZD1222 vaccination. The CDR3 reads CASSPRPTLKETNYGYTF. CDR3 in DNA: TGTGCCAGCAGTCCACGCCCGACACTCAAGGAGACTAACTATGGCTACACCTTC.